The rows below give T cell receptor beta chains drawn from one sample of a study of CD8+CD57+ T cells in acquired aplastic anemia. TCRdb fed the reads into MiXCR, producing one record per CDR3 protein. The sample includes tens of thousands of distinct CDR3 sequences, around three quarters of them seen just once. The sequenced sample was sorted CD4+, CD8+, or CD8+CD57+ T cells (not recorded which) from PBMCs. The origin of the receptors is a human donor in good health, serving as a control. The CDR3 runs from the conserved cysteine through the conserved F or W. Fields, in order: clone size, J gene, V gene, D gene, CDR3 length, CDR3 DNA, CDR3 protein. D genes are given only for firm matches. Size is stated for part of the rows, as once, few or many counts, or as a class when the clone is expanded.

size: .; J: TRBJ1-4; V: TRBV12-3/TRBV12-4; D: TRBD1; length: 14; DNA: TGTGCCAGCAGAACCGGGACAGGGTATGAAAAGCTGTTTTTT; CDR3: CASRTGTGYEKLFF
size: .; J: TRBJ1-5; V: TRBV9; D: .; length: 15; DNA: TGCGCCAGCAGTCTACCCGGGGGAGGCAATCAGCCCCAGCATTTT; CDR3: CASSLPGGGNQPQHF
size: .; J: TRBJ1-1; V: TRBV9; D: .; length: 14; DNA: TGTGCCAGCAGCGTAGATGTCCCGAACACTGAAGCTTTCTTT; CDR3: CASSVDVPNTEAFF
size: .; J: TRBJ2-3; V: TRBV29-1; D: TRBD2; length: 16; DNA: TGCAGCGTTAACGGACTAGCGGGGGCCCTCACAGATACGCAGTATTTT; CDR3: CSVNGLAGALTDTQYF
size: .; J: TRBJ1-2; V: TRBV25-1; D: .; length: 15; DNA: TGTGCCAGCAGTGAATACGAACAGGGTGTTAATGGCTACACCTTC; CDR3: CASSEYEQGVNGYTF
size: .; J: TRBJ1-3; V: TRBV5-1; D: .; length: 12; DNA: TGCGCCAGCAGCTTGAGTGGAAACACCATATATTTT; CDR3: CASSLSGNTIYF
size: .; J: TRBJ2-5; V: TRBV6-1; D: .; length: 14; DNA: TGTGCCATCAGAGGCGGGCCGAGGGGAGAGACCCAGTACTTC; CDR3: CAIRGGPRGETQYF
size: .; J: TRBJ2-2; V: TRBV7-3; D: .; length: 13; DNA: TGTGCCAGCAGCATCGAGGGGTCCGGGGAGCTGTTTTTT; CDR3: CASSIEGSGELFF
size: once; J: TRBJ2-3; V: TRBV15; D: TRBD2; length: 16; DNA: TGTGCCACCAGCAGAGGGGAGCGGGAGAGCACAGATACGCAGTATTTT; CDR3: CATSRGERESTDTQYF
size: .; J: TRBJ1-1; V: TRBV25-1; D: .; length: 13; DNA: TGCGCCAGCACCCAGGGGCTGAACACTGAAGCTTTCTTT; CDR3: CASTQGLNTEAFF
size: .; J: TRBJ2-7; V: TRBV3-1; D: .; length: 14; DNA: TGTGCCAGCAGCCAAGGGGCTCGCTCCTACGAGCAGTACTTC; CDR3: CASSQGARSYEQYF
size: .; J: TRBJ2-7; V: TRBV9; D: .; length: 14; DNA: TGTGCCAGCAGCGGGGAGATGAGCTCCTACGAGCAGTACTTC; CDR3: CASSGEMSSYEQYF
size: many; J: TRBJ1-5; V: TRBV18; D: .; length: 16; DNA: TGTGCCAGCTCATCGGCATCCCAGGGTGGCAATCAGCCCCAGCATTTT; CDR3: CASSSASQGGNQPQHF
size: once; J: TRBJ2-7; V: TRBV29-1; D: .; length: 12; DNA: TGCAGCGGGCTAGGTGGAGCCTACGAGCAGTACTTC; CDR3: CSGLGGAYEQYF
size: .; J: TRBJ2-1; V: TRBV25-1; D: .; length: 12; DNA: TGTGCCAGCAGTGGCGACTCACGGGTAAGGTTCTTC; CDR3: CASSGDSRVRFF
size: .; J: TRBJ1-6; V: TRBV20-1; D: .; length: 15; DNA: TGCAGTGCTAGGACCGGGACACAAGATAATTCACCCCTCCACTTT; CDR3: CSARTGTQDNSPLHF
size: few; J: TRBJ2-5; V: TRBV19; D: .; length: 11; DNA: TGTGCCAGTAGTTCCGGCTGGCGACAGTACTTC; CDR3: CASSSGWRQYF
size: once; J: TRBJ1-1; V: TRBV10-3; D: .; length: 13; DNA: TGTGCCATCAGAGACGCCCTGAACACTGAAGCTTTCTTT; CDR3: CAIRDALNTEAFF
size: .; J: TRBJ1-5; V: TRBV6-1; D: TRBD1; length: 16; DNA: TGTGCCAGCAGCTTAGATCGCGTTCGAGGGGGCCAGCCCCAGCATTTT; CDR3: CASSLDRVRGGQPQHF
size: .; J: TRBJ2-1; V: TRBV29-1; D: .; length: 12; DNA: TGCAGCGGGCTTGGGGTAGGCGATGAGCAGTTCTTC; CDR3: CSGLGVGDEQFF
size: .; J: TRBJ1-2; V: TRBV29-1; D: TRBD1; length: 12; DNA: TGCAGCGCGGAGCAGGGGGCGGGTGGCTACACCTTC; CDR3: CSAEQGAGGYTF
size: .; J: TRBJ1-6; V: TRBV2; D: TRBD1; length: 14; DNA: TGTGCCAGCAGTGAATACAGGGGGAATTCACCCCTCCACTTT; CDR3: CASSEYRGNSPLHF
size: .; J: TRBJ1-2; V: TRBV29-1; D: .; length: 12; DNA: TGCAGCGTTGAGTTCCGTCTCTATGGCTACACCTTC; CDR3: CSVEFRLYGYTF
size: .; J: TRBJ1-2; V: TRBV29-1; D: .; length: 10; DNA: TGCAGCGTTGTTGGGTTTGGCTACACCTTC; CDR3: CSVVGFGYTF
size: few; J: TRBJ1-1; V: TRBV10-2; D: .; length: 13; DNA: TGCGCCAGCGCCCTGGCAGTTGGCACTGAAGCTTTCTTT; CDR3: CASALAVGTEAFF
size: .; J: TRBJ2-7; V: TRBV19; D: TRBD2; length: 14; DNA: TGTGCCAGTAGCCCACTAGCGGGGCCCTACGAGCAGTACTTC; CDR3: CASSPLAGPYEQYF
size: .; J: TRBJ2-2; V: TRBV29-1; D: TRBD2; length: 15; DNA: TGCAGCGTTGAACTAGCGGGGGTAAACACCGGGGAGCTGTTTTTT; CDR3: CSVELAGVNTGELFF
size: .; J: TRBJ2-7; V: TRBV9; D: .; length: 15; DNA: TGTGCCAGCAGCCCAGATGGGGGGCGCCGGGGCGAGCAGTACTTC; CDR3: CASSPDGGRRGEQYF
size: few; J: TRBJ2-3; V: TRBV2; D: TRBD2; length: 16; DNA: TGTGCCAGCAGAGGCTGCCCGGGGGGGCCTGGAGATACGCAGTATTTT; CDR3: CASRGCPGGPGDTQYF